The 18 T cell receptor beta chains in this list originate from one sample, sequenced in a study of cytotoxic CD8 clonotypes in ibrutinib-treated CLL. Assay used: immunoSEQ multiplex PCR; TCRdb lists only in-frame clones, some missing. This table holds over 150,000 clones, roughly 86% found once. Sample: PBMCs, taken after 12 months of ibrutinib treatment. The source of these receptors is a human donor with chronic lymphocytic leukemia.

The V and J genes are TRBV19 and TRBJ1-4, with 8 bases identical to TRBD1. Unmatched junction bases numbered 10, after V lost 5 bases and J lost 8 bases. The CDR3 sequence is 15 residues long. Germline V gene data show CDR1 as LNHDA and CDR2 as SQIVND (reference sequence). The CDR3 DNA reads as TGTGCCAGTAGTGCGCCGACAGGGGCAGACGAAAAACTGTTTTTT. Its translation is CASSAPTGADEKLFF.

This clone was counted between two and nine times. The rearrangement links TRBV2 to TRBJ2-7; a weak D match, TRBD1 (6 bases). The CDR3 consists of 15 residues. Germline values: CDR1 SNHLY, CDR2 FYNNEI. Trimming left V 2 bases short and J 4 bases short, with 15 bases between. CDR3: CASSEWTAVRYEQYF. Written as DNA, the CDR3 is TGTGCCAGCAGTGAATGGACAGCTGTGAGGTACGAGCAGTACTTC.

The chain recombines TRBV27 with TRBJ2-3, with D unresolved. The germline gives CDR1 MNHEY, CDR2 SMNVEV (reference sequence). V was trimmed by 3 bases and J by 1 base, leaving 11 bases between them. This CDR3 has 15 residues. CDR3 in amino acids: CASSFVGSGTDTQYF. CDR3 bases: TGTGCCAGCAGTTTCGTGGGGTCTGGCACAGATACGCAGTATTTT.

This clone is a singleton in its sample. This chain links TRBV19 with TRBJ1-2; 7 bases are shared with TRBD1. Per the germline V gene, CDR1 is LNHDA and CDR2 is SQIVND (reference sequence). The CDR3 is 14 residues long. The trim removed 6 bases at V and 7 bases at J, leaving 11 bases unmatched. CDR3 DNA: TGTGCCAGTAGCGCAGGGGGATCCTTAGGTGGCTACACCTTC. Translation: CASSAGGSLGGYTF.

V usage is TRBV19 and J usage is TRBJ2-6; weak D call: TRBD1 (6 bases). V was cut by 8 bases and J by 3 bases, with 11 bases left in between. The V gene's germline CDR1 is LNHDA and CDR2 SQIVND (reference sequence). The CDR3 covers 14 residues. The CDR3, as DNA: TGTGCCAGTTGGCAGGGGTTTGGGGCCAACGTCCTGACTTTC. This codes for CASWQGFGANVLTF.

J is TRBJ2-7 and V is TRBV18, with TRBD2 matching 10 bases. Germline-derived CDR1 and CDR2 are KGHSH and LQKENI. CDR3 length: 17 amino acids. V dropped 0 bases and J dropped 5; count of bases not matched to a gene: 10. The CDR3, as DNA: TGTGCCAGCTCACCACCGGTAGCGGGGGGCTCCGGGGACGAGCAGTACTTC. Its protein product is CASSPPVAGGSGDEQYF.

The chain combines TRBV19 with TRBJ2-7, with no clear D. The germline V gene has CDR1 LNHDA and CDR2 SQIVND (reference sequence). The CDR3 has 13 amino acids. The V and J ends lost 1 base and 2 bases respectively, with 6 bases between them. The CDR3 sequence: CASSIGGTYEQYF. CDR3 nucleotide sequence: TGTGCCAGTAGTATAGGGGGAACCTACGAGCAGTACTTC.

The chain links TRBV7-2 to TRBJ2-2, with 10 nucleotides matching TRBD2. The germline V gene has CDR1 SGHTA and CDR2 FQGNSA. V gave up 2 bases and J gave up 5 bases; unmatched junction bases: 2. This CDR3 spans 15 amino acids. The CDR3, as DNA: TGTGCCAGCAGCTTAAATAGCGGGAGGACCGGGGAGCTGTTTTTT. It specifies CASSLNSGRTGELFF.

The V gene is TRBV19, the J gene TRBJ2-2; maybe TRBD1 (6 bases). V was pared by 6 bases and J by 6 bases, with 11 bases between. CDR3 length: 13 residues. CDR1 and CDR2 from the germline V gene are LNHDA and SQIVND (reference sequence). The CDR3 loop is CASRKGQSGELFF. The CDR3 nucleotides are TGTGCCAGTAGAAAAGGACAGTCCGGGGAGCTGTTTTTT.

The CDR3: CASSLGAGIGVGLAGVKNTGELFF. The CDR3 coding sequence is TGTGCCAGCAGCTTAGGCGCAGGCATTGGCGTTGGGCTAGCGGGAGTGAAAAACACCGGGGAGCTGTTTTTT. The V call is TRBV13, the J call TRBJ2-2; TRBD2 aligns across 10 bases. Germline V gene lookup returns CDR1 PRHDT and CDR2 FYEKMQ (reference sequence). This CDR3 has 24 residues. J gave up 2 bases and V 0 bases, and 24 bases lay outside the gene matches. The whole variable domain, remainder taken from reference TRBV13 and TRBJ2-2, is AAGVIQSPRHLIKEKRETATLKCYPIPRHDTVYWYQQGPGQDPQFLISFYEKMQSDKGSIPDRFSAQQFSDYHSELNMSSLELGDSALYFCASSLGAGIGVGLAGVKNTGELFFGEGSRLTVL.

The chain couples TRBV5-1 to TRBJ1-6; D remains unclear. Between the trimmed V and J ends, which lost 0 bases and 6 bases, there was a span of 16 bases. Germline loops: CDR1 SGHRS, CDR2 YFSETQ. CDR3 length: 17 amino acids. Here the CDR3 reads CASSLEGDNRPNSPLHF. The CDR3 DNA sequence: TGCGCCAGCAGCTTGGAAGGCGATAATCGACCTAATTCACCCCTCCACTTT.

The genes are TRBV7-6 and TRBJ2-5; D gene unclear. Trimming took 1 base from V and 5 from J, leaving 8 bases between them. The CDR3 length is 13 residues. Germline CDR1 is SGHVS and CDR2 is FNYEAQ. The CDR3 sequence is CASSLGVRETQYF. DNA of the CDR3: TGTGCCAGCAGCTTAGGTGTTCGGGAGACCCAGTACTTC.

This clone was observed a few times. V usage is TRBV11-3 and J usage is TRBJ1-1, with D uncertain. The CDR3 covers 13 residues. V gave up 5 bases and J gave up 1 base, with 8 bases separating them. The germline V gene has CDR1 SGHNT and CDR2 YENEEA. CDR3 nucleotide sequence: TGTGCCAGCAGCGCGACGGGGAACACTGAAGCTTTCTTT. As protein: CASSATGNTEAFF.

The chain uses TRBV5-4 and TRBJ2-7, with 7 positions matching TRBD1. Germline CDR1 and CDR2: SGHNT and YYREEE (reference sequence). This CDR3 region has 16 residues. Trimming removed 4 bases from V and 5 bases from J; junction bases left unmatched: 15. In DNA form, the CDR3 reads TGTGCCAGCAGCCGCACAACCCTGAGGGGGCACGACGAGCAGTACTTC. Protein: CASSRTTLRGHDEQYF.

This chain links TRBV9 with TRBJ2-6; 8 positions match TRBD1. Germline loops: CDR1 SGDLS, CDR2 YYNGEE. Unmatched junction bases numbered 10, after V lost 1 base and J lost 1 base. The CDR3 sequence is 19 residues long. The CDR3 loop is CASSVPSGTGESGANVLTF. CDR3 sequence (DNA): TGTGCCAGCAGCGTACCCTCCGGGACAGGAGAATCTGGGGCCAACGTCCTGACTTTC. Full variable domain (missing parts from reference TRBV9 and TRBJ2-6): DSGVTQTPKHLITATGQRVTLRCSPRSGDLSVYWYQQSLDQGLQFLIQYYNGEERAKGNILERFSAQQFPDLHSELNLSSLELGDSALYFCASSVPSGTGESGANVLTFGAGSRLTVL.

The V call is TRBV15, the J call TRBJ2-5; possible D gene TRBD1, 6 bases. The germline gives CDR1 LNHNV, CDR2 YYDKDF (reference sequence). V lost 0 bases and J lost 5, with 13 bases in between. The CDR3 contains 15 residues. CDR3 residues: CATSRDVPGVETQYF. The CDR3, as DNA: TGTGCCACCAGCAGAGATGTCCCAGGGGTGGAGACCCAGTACTTC.

This clone was observed a single time. The genes are TRBV11-3 and TRBJ2-3; D unresolved. The CDR3 covers 14 residues. CDR1 and CDR2 from the germline V gene are SGHNT and YENEEA. V lost 5 bases, J lost 4 bases, and 13 bases lay in between. CDR3 in amino acids: CASSQSDLSDTQYF. The CDR3 bases are TGTGCCAGCAGCCAAAGCGATCTCTCAGATACGCAGTATTTT. The variable domain in full, with the rest retrieved from reference TRBV11-3 and TRBJ2-3, is EAGVVQSPRYKIIEKKQPVAFWCNPISGHNTLYWYLQNLGQGPELLIRYENEEAVDDSQLPKDRFSAERLKGVDSTLKIQPAELGDSAVYLCASSQSDLSDTQYFGPGTRLTVL.

The chain is built from TRBV4-3 and TRBJ2-3, with D perhaps matching TRBD1 (5 bases). The CDR3 has 18 residues. V was cut by 2 bases and J by 0 bases, with 18 bases left in between. The V gene's germline CDR1 is LGHNA and CDR2 YSLEER. CDR3 protein: CASSQSTLSRVSTDTQYF. The CDR3 DNA follows: TGCGCCAGCAGCCAATCCACACTCAGCAGGGTTAGCACAGATACGCAGTATTTT.